Listed here are 3 T cell receptor beta chains from one sample, sequenced in a study of glioma-infiltrating T cells after dendritic cell vaccination. The time point denotes: after dendritic cell vaccination, including at tumor progression/relapse. The data were produced by immunoSEQ multiplex PCR, yet TCRdb's version contains in-frame clones alone and is incomplete. The data contain 55,000 to 75,000 clones, just under 85% of them singletons. The specimen was blood, collected after dendritic cell vaccination. These receptors all come from a human donor with glioblastoma.

The chain joins TRBV4-1 to TRBJ2-1; the D gene is possibly TRBD1 (6 bases). Germline CDR1 is MGHRA and CDR2 is YSYEKL. CDR3 size: 20 residues. With 4 bases removed from V and 2 bases from J, the gap between germline ends came to 27 bases. The CDR3 loop is CASSPSIDEFGQTTYNEQFF. CDR3 DNA: TGCGCCAGCAGCCCATCAATCGACGAGTTTGGACAGACCACCTACAATGAGCAGTTCTTC.

V usage is TRBV7-2 and J usage is TRBJ2-7; D is uncertain. The germline CDR1 and CDR2 sequences are SGHTA and FQGNSA. Trimming removed 2 bases at V and 0 bases at J, with 5 bases between. There are 13 residues in the CDR3. Here the CDR3 reads CASSLPSSYEQYF. CDR3 bases: TGTGCCAGCAGCTTACCCAGCTCCTACGAGCAGTACTTC.

This chain joins TRBV6-5 and TRBJ2-3; D perhaps matches TRBD2 (5 bases). V lost 6 bases and J lost 5, with 15 bases in between. From germline, CDR1 is MNHEY and CDR2 SVGAGI. The CDR3 sequence is 14 residues long. In DNA form, the CDR3 reads TGTGCCAGCAGCGATTGGGGAGTGGTAGATACGCAGTATTTT. Translation gives CASSDWGVVDTQYF.